These 6 T cell receptor beta chains were sequenced from one sample in a study of blood T cell repertoires in COVID-19. TCRdb keeps only in-frame clones here, not all; method: immunoSEQ multiplex PCR. There are about 130,000 clones in the sample; roughly 88% occur only once, and about 5.4% lies in the top ten. The material sequenced was peripheral blood. The receptors were sampled from a human donor in a cohort sampled during active COVID-19.

The J gene is TRBJ1-2, the V gene TRBV5-6; 7 bases are shared with TRBD1. The length of the CDR3 is 15 residues. Germline CDR1 and CDR2: SGHDT and YYEEEE. Unmatched junction bases numbered 6, after V lost 4 bases and J lost 0 bases. The chain's CDR3 is CASSIWDRPNYGYTF. CDR3 sequence (DNA): TGTGCCAGCAGCATTTGGGACAGACCTAACTATGGCTACACCTTC.

V gene TRBV6-5 combines with J gene TRBJ1-2; D is undetermined. Germline loops: CDR1 MNHEY, CDR2 SVGAGI. The CDR3 runs to 13 residues. V was shortened by 8 bases and J by 4 bases, with 14 bases between the two germline ends. The chain's CDR3 is CASRREGFYGYTF. The CDR3 DNA reads TGTGCCAGCCGGAGGGAAGGGTTCTATGGCTACACCTTC.

The chain joins TRBV5-1 to TRBJ2-2, with D possibly TRBD1 on 5 matching bases. There are 14 residues in the CDR3. CDR1 SGHRS and CDR2 YFSETQ come from the germline V gene. V lost 0 bases and J 7 bases, leaving 10 bases between the germline ends. The CDR3 coding sequence is TGCGCCAGCAGCTTGGAGGGCCAGGGCGGGGAGCTGTTTTTT. It translates to CASSLEGQGGELFF.

The rearrangement uses TRBV18 and TRBJ2-3; 8 bases fit TRBD2. The trim removed 2 bases at V and 6 bases at J, leaving 7 bases unmatched. CDR3 length equals 15 residues. The germline gives CDR1 KGHSH, CDR2 LQKENI. The CDR3 nucleotides are TGTGCCAGCTCACCAGGGCGGGAGGTGTTGGATACGCAGTATTTT. This encodes CASSPGREVLDTQYF.

The CDR3: CASSLAPMTSLHGYTF. CDR3 bases: TGTGCCAGCAGCTTAGCGCCTATGACATCGCTTCATGGCTACACCTTC. The chain has TRBV11-2 and TRBJ1-2; D remains ambiguous. The germline V gene encodes CDR1 SGHAT and CDR2 FQNNGV. The CDR3 covers 16 residues. V gave up 1 base and J gave up 6 bases, with 18 bases separating them.

V gene TRBV5-5 combines with J gene TRBJ2-1, with TRBD2 matching 12 bases. The CDR3 runs 16 residues. Germline V gene sequence: CDR1 SGHKS, CDR2 YYEKEE (reference sequence). The junction had 6 bases not matched to a gene; V was cut back by 1 base and J by 7 bases. The CDR3 nucleotides are TGTGCCAGCAGCTTGTCGACTAGCGGGAGTAGAAATGAGCAGTTCTTC. Encoded protein: CASSLSTSGSRNEQFF.